One sample yielded the 12 T cell receptor beta chains listed below, sequenced in a study of neurological immune-mediated disorders. TCRdb called the 5' RACE reads again in MiXCR, with one record for every CDR3 protein. The sample has roughly 80,000 distinct CDR3 sequences; under 10% are singletons. Sequencing was performed on PBMCs. These receptors all come from a man aged 45 to 65 in good health.

The V and J genes are TRBV27 and TRBJ1-6, with unresolved D. The CDR3 has 14 residues. The germline V gene has CDR1 MNHEY and CDR2 SMNVEV (reference sequence). V lost 3 bases and J 5 bases, leaving 8 bases between the germline ends. Here the CDR3 DNA reads TGTGCCAGCAGTTTTTTACCGGATAATTCACCCCTCCACTTT. It is translated as CASSFLPDNSPLHF.

This clonotype occurred many times. The chain uses TRBV29-1 and TRBJ2-1, with TRBD2 matching over 8 bases. The CDR3 runs to 13 residues. V lost 7 bases, J lost 7 bases, and 9 bases stayed unmatched. Looked up from germline, CDR1 is SQVTM and CDR2 is ANQGSEA. The CDR3 nucleotides read TGCAGCGAAACTAGCGGACTAGGGAATGAGCAGTTCTTC. Amino acid sequence: CSETSGLGNEQFF.

The V and J genes are TRBV20-1 and TRBJ2-5; D might be TRBD1 (6 bases). The CDR3 extends over 14 amino acids. Germline V lookup: CDR1 DFQATT, CDR2 SNEGSKA (reference sequence). The V end lost 5 bases, the J end lost 4 bases, and 17 bases lay between the germline ends. This CDR3 reads CSARSGDVAETQYF. The CDR3 nucleotides are TGCAGTGCTCGTTCAGGGGATGTGGCAGAGACCCAGTACTTC.

The genes are TRBV7-2 and TRBJ2-2; no clear D gene. Trimming took off 1 base at V and 3 bases at J, with 6 bases between the two ends. The CDR3 runs to 14 residues. Germline lookup yields CDR1 SGHTA and CDR2 FQGNSA. The CDR3, as DNA: TGTGCCAGCAGCTTAGAGGCGTACACCGGGGAGCTGTTTTTT. Its protein product is CASSLEAYTGELFF.

Ten or more counts support this clonotype. This chain joins TRBV15 and TRBJ2-1; D call uncertain. Germline CDR1 and CDR2: LNHNV and YYDKDF (reference sequence). The CDR3 spans 14 residues. Trimming took 4 bases from V and 5 from J, leaving 12 bases between them. The DNA of the CDR3 is TGTGCCACCAGCATATTTATGACGGACAATGAGCAGTTCTTC. Protein sequence: CATSIFMTDNEQFF.

This clonotype was counted ten times or more. J is TRBJ1-2 and V is TRBV12-3 or TRBV12-4, with 8 bases matching TRBD1. V was clipped by 6 bases and J by 3 bases; unmatched bases: 18. The CDR3 runs to 18 residues. The CDR3 region is CASRSSTGVAMSDYGYTF. CDR3 DNA: TGTGCCAGCAGGTCCTCGACAGGGGTTGCGATGAGTGACTATGGCTACACCTTC.

This chain connects TRBV5-1 to TRBJ2-3; 8 bases agree with TRBD1. After removal of 4 bases from V and 3 bases from J, the junction contained 10 bases not matched to a gene. The CDR3 extends over 16 amino acids. Germline V gene data show CDR1 as SGHRS and CDR2 as YFSETQ. The CDR3 is CASSVRTGMMTDTQYF. CDR3 sequence (DNA): TGCGCCAGCAGCGTGCGGACAGGGATGATGACAGATACGCAGTATTTT.

This clonotype has ten or more counts. Written as DNA, the CDR3 is TGCAGTGCTAGGCCCAGACAGGGGAATTCACCCCTCCACTTT. This codes for CSARPRQGNSPLHF. V gene TRBV20-1 combines with J gene TRBJ1-6; 8 bases match TRBD1. V was pared by 3 bases and J by 7 bases, with 5 bases of the junction left unmatched. This CDR3 has 14 amino acids. The V gene's germline CDR1 is DFQATT and CDR2 SNEGSKA (reference sequence).

This clonotype was observed at least ten times. The J gene is TRBJ1-4, the V gene TRBV6-5; perhaps TRBD1 as D (5 bases). Germline V gene data show CDR1 as MNHEY and CDR2 as SVGAGI. The CDR3 runs 13 residues. Deletions cut 0 bases from V and 10 bases from J, with 9 bases between. CDR3 protein: CASSYSSGGKLFF. CDR3 DNA sequence: TGTGCCAGCAGTTACTCGAGCGGGGGAAAACTGTTTTTT.

This clonotype has just a few counts. The chain combines TRBV20-1 with TRBJ2-2; TRBD1 might be the D (6 bases). The CDR3 is 15 amino acids. Germline V lookup: CDR1 DFQATT, CDR2 SNEGSKA (reference sequence). Trimming cost V 1 base and J 1 base, with 10 bases left between them. The DNA for the CDR3 is TGCAGTGCTAGAGTTAAGGGGGTGAACACCGGGGAGCTGTTTTTT. Translated, it gives CSARVKGVNTGELFF.

This clonotype has a count of ten or more. This chain links TRBV20-1 with TRBJ2-7, with TRBD2 matching over 9 bases. The ends lost 6 bases at V and 2 bases at J; junction bases unmatched: 2. The CDR3 has 12 residues. Germline CDR1 and CDR2: DFQATT and SNEGSKA (reference sequence). The CDR3 spells CSARTSAYEQYF. CDR3 nucleotides: TGCAGTGCCCGGACTAGCGCCTACGAGCAGTACTTC.

This clonotype was seen at least ten times. The chain uses TRBV12-3 or TRBV12-4 and TRBJ2-1, with D possibly matching TRBD2 (6 bases). Between the trimmed V and J ends, which lost 6 bases and 2 bases, there was a span of 26 bases. The CDR3 length is 19 residues. This CDR3 is CASRPRVGGYSTTYNEQFF. The CDR3 region has the DNA TGTGCCAGCAGGCCCCGGGTTGGAGGGTACTCCACAACCTACAATGAGCAGTTCTTC.